The 15 T cell receptor beta chains below come from one sample, sequenced in a study of PD-L1 blockade in urothelial cancer. Sequenced by immunoSEQ multiplex PCR; TCRdb stores in-frame clones only, minus some. The data contain approximately 110,000 clones, 70% to 85% of them singletons. The sequencing used PBMCs, collected around atezolizumab (anti-PD-L1) treatment. These receptors were collected from a man aged 45 to 65 with urothelial cancer.

This chain joins TRBV15 and TRBJ2-3, with a tentative D call TRBD1 (5 bases). Looked up from germline, CDR1 is LNHNV and CDR2 is YYDKDF (reference sequence). There are 14 residues in the CDR3. Deletions cut 1 base from V and 4 bases from J, with 9 bases between. CDR3 protein: CATSRGRESDTQYF. In DNA, the CDR3 is TGTGCCACCAGCAGAGGCAGGGAATCAGATACGCAGTATTTT.

The rearrangement links TRBV6-1 to TRBJ1-1; a weak D match, TRBD1 (6 bases). V was shortened by 2 bases and J by 10 bases, with 14 bases between the two germline ends. Germline CDR1 reads MNHNS; CDR2 reads SASEGT. The CDR3 runs 13 residues. As DNA, the CDR3 is TGTGCCAGCAGTGAACACAGGGATTCTGTAGCTTTCTTT. Its translation: CASSEHRDSVAFF.

This chain connects TRBV4-1 to TRBJ2-7; 9 nucleotides agree with TRBD1. Germline loops: CDR1 MGHRA, CDR2 YSYEKL. V lost 5 bases, J lost 4 bases, and 6 bases stayed unmatched. The CDR3 is 14 residues long. The CDR3 loop is CASSIGTGLYEQYF. CDR3 nucleotides: TGCGCCAGCAGCATAGGGACAGGGTTGTACGAGCAGTACTTC.

This chain uses TRBV29-1 with TRBJ2-7; D is uncertain. CDR1 is SQVTM and CDR2 is ANQGSEA in the germline V gene. V shed 3 bases and J shed 3 bases, with 9 bases lying between them. This CDR3 is 12 amino acids long. The DNA of the CDR3 is TGCAGCGTTGAGGGCACACACTACGAGCAGTACTTC. This sequence encodes CSVEGTHYEQYF.

The rearrangement joins TRBV6-6 to TRBJ1-4; TRBD1 aligns across 8 bases. Germline CDR1 is MNHNY and CDR2 is SVGAGI (reference sequence). The CDR3 is 16 amino acids. Unmatched junction bases numbered 8, after V lost 5 bases and J lost 3 bases. In DNA form, the CDR3 reads TGTGCCAGCAGTCCAAATCGACAGGGGCCTAATGAAAAACTGTTTTTT. Residues: CASSPNRQGPNEKLFF.

V gene TRBV6-5 combines with J gene TRBJ1-1; 7 nucleotides line up with TRBD1. The CDR3 length is 13 residues. The V gene end was trimmed by 10 bases and the J gene end by 1 base; junction bases not matched to a gene: 6. CDR1 is MNHEY and CDR2 is SVGAGI in the germline V gene. CDR3 amino acids: CAILQGTNTEAFF. The DNA for the CDR3 is TGTGCCATCCTACAGGGGACGAACACTGAAGCTTTCTTT.

The chain couples TRBV10-2 to TRBJ1-3; tentative D call: TRBD1 (6 bases). The CDR3 is 14 amino acids. The V end was cut by 3 bases, the J end by 1 base, with 7 bases between. Germline V lookup: CDR1 WSHSY, CDR2 SAAADI. DNA of the CDR3: TGCGCCAGCAGTGAAGGGGGTTCTGGAAACACCATATATTTT. Translation gives CASSEGGSGNTIYF.

This chain links TRBV6-5 with TRBJ2-7, with TRBD2 identical over 9 bases. The CDR3 runs to 14 residues. The J segment lost 6 bases and the V segment lost 6 bases, leaving 9 bases of the junction unmatched. The germline CDR1 and CDR2 sequences are MNHEY and SVGAGI. The DNA for the CDR3 is TGTGCCAGCAGACGCGTAGCGGGAGAAGGCGAGCAGTACTTC. Its translation: CASRRVAGEGEQYF.

The rearrangement uses TRBV14 and TRBJ2-3, with D tentatively TRBD2 (5 bases). Germline V gene lookup returns CDR1 SGHDN and CDR2 FVKESK. V lost 4 bases and J lost 2, with 10 bases in between. This CDR3 has 14 residues. This CDR3 is CASSRGSFTDTQYF. The CDR3 bases are TGTGCCAGCAGCCGAGGGTCATTCACAGATACGCAGTATTTT. Complete variable domain (other parts from reference TRBV14 and TRBJ2-3): EAGVTQFPSHSVIEKGQTVTLRCDPISGHDNLYWYRRVMGKEIKFLLHFVKESKQDESGMPNNRFLAERTGGTYSTLKVQPAELEDSGVYFCASSRGSFTDTQYFGPGTRLTVL.

This clone was detected a few times. The CDR3 here is CASSLRQGMAEAFF. CDR3 in DNA: TGTGCCAGCAGTTTAAGGCAGGGGATGGCTGAAGCTTTCTTT. The chain links TRBV28 to TRBJ1-1; D is perhaps TRBD1 (6 bases). Germline CDR1 MDHEN, CDR2 SYDVKM. V lost 2 bases to trimming and J lost 6 bases, with 13 bases between them. This CDR3 region has 14 residues.

This clone has just one count. The chain has TRBV5-6 and TRBJ2-5; D perhaps matches TRBD1 (5 bases). Per germline, CDR1 SGHDT and CDR2 YYEEEE. The CDR3 runs 15 residues. V was trimmed by 4 bases and J by 5 bases, leaving 18 bases between them. The chain's CDR3 is CASSRTRDSGETQYF. The CDR3 coding sequence is TGTGCCAGCAGCCGGACCAGGGATAGTGGGGAGACCCAGTACTTC.

This clone was observed once. The chain's CDR3 is CASSIIPTGQPQHF. The CDR3 DNA sequence: TGTGCCAGCAGTATTATCCCAACGGGTCAGCCCCAGCATTTT. V is TRBV28 and J is TRBJ1-5; D gene unclear. The germline V and J ends were trimmed by 5 bases and 6 bases, with 14 bases remaining between them. Germline loops: CDR1 MDHEN, CDR2 SYDVKM. The CDR3 is 14 residues long.

This chain links TRBV7-9 with TRBJ1-4; perhaps TRBD1 as D (5 bases). The CDR3 runs to 16 residues. Trimming removed 10 bases at V and 0 bases at J, with 18 bases between. Germline CDR1 SEHNR, CDR2 FQNEAQ (reference sequence). DNA for the CDR3: TGTGCCACGGGAGGGGCAGGGCCAACAACTAATGAAAAACTGTTTTTT. Protein product: CATGGAGPTTNEKLFF.

The V call is TRBV5-4, the J call TRBJ1-2; D not resolved. The V gene's germline CDR1 is SGHNT and CDR2 YYREEE (reference sequence). This CDR3 is 13 amino acids long. CDR3: CAVAQPNNYGYTF. The CDR3 DNA reads TGTGCTGTAGCCCAGCCCAATAACTATGGCTACACCTTC.

V is TRBV6-1 and J is TRBJ1-1; 7 bases are a match to TRBD1. The junction had 8 bases not matched to a gene; V was cut back by 6 bases and J by 4 bases. From germline, CDR1 is MNHNS and CDR2 SASEGT. The CDR3 has 14 residues. The CDR3 DNA is TGTGCCAGCAGCGCCAGACAGGGCCCCACTGAAGCTTTCTTT. The encoded protein is CASSARQGPTEAFF.